This T cell receptor beta chain was sequenced in a study of shared clonotypes between healthy human individuals. For the study at large: The people who gave samples were a couple of women and three men aged 18 to 49.

Trimming removed 5 bases from V and 2 bases from J; junction bases left unmatched: 5. The CDR3 runs 15 residues. Per the germline V gene, CDR1 is MNHEY and CDR2 is SMNVEV (reference sequence). This was a deep-level run. The authors split each subset's genomic DNA evenly across several immunoSEQ plates. TCRdb's table, derived via immunoSEQ multiplex PCR, lists solely in-frame clones and lacks some. The sample contains some 470,000 clones, approximately 80% of which appear only once. Findings and caveats of the study: Read depth was anticipated to influence clonotype sharing among donors.

Regarding this clone: Antigen unknown.

This sequence was found in a woman in her thirties or forties in good health. Some clones in this sample may be carry-over from other donors' samples. Sequences were obtained from PBMCs. The gene calls are TRBV27 and TRBJ2-2; 7 bases map to TRBD1. The CDR3 region has the DNA TGTGCCAGCAGTATTAGGACAGGAAACACCGGGGAGCTGTTTTTT. Translation gives CASSIRTGNTGELFF.